These 30 T cell receptor beta chains were all obtained from the same sample, sequenced in a study of Ad26.COV2.S vaccination and SARS-CoV-2 variants. Assay used: immunoSEQ multiplex PCR; TCRdb lists only in-frame clones, some missing. The table has some 340,000 clones, 85% seen once. Treatment in this sample: approximately 18 received Ad26.COV2.S at low or high dose, single or two shots; roughly five received placebo; per-sample allocation not given. Day 63 after the first injection of vaccine or placebo was the sampling time. The sequenced sample was peripheral blood, obtained in a trial of Ad26.COV2.S vaccine versus placebo. Receptor source: a person aged 18 to 59 who received the Ad26.COV2.S COVID-19 vaccine or a placebo.

This clone showed up just once. CDR3 DNA sequence: TGTGCCAGTAGTTCCCAGAGCAGCCTGGGGGATACGCAGTATTTT. Its protein is CASSSQSSLGDTQYF. The chain employs TRBV19 and TRBJ2-3, with D hard to call. Germline CDR1 and CDR2: LNHDA and SQIVND (reference sequence). This CDR3 contains 15 residues. Trimming removed 5 bases at V and 6 bases at J, with 18 bases between. Complete variable domain (other parts from reference TRBV19 and TRBJ2-3): DGGITQSPKYLFRKEGQNVTLSCEQNLNHDAMYWYRQDPGQGLRLIYYSQIVNDFQKGDIAEGYSVSREKKESFPLTVTSAQKNPTAFYLCASSSQSSLGDTQYFGPGTRLTVL.

The chain couples TRBV5-8 to TRBJ1-5, with a possible D match to TRBD1 (5 bases). This CDR3 has 16 amino acids. Trimming removed 1 base at V and 0 bases at J, with 11 bases between. The germline gives CDR1 SGHTS, CDR2 YDEGEE. The CDR3 loop reads CASSLRGVDSNQPQHF. CDR3 bases: TGTGCCAGCAGCTTGAGAGGGGTAGATAGCAATCAGCCCCAGCATTTT.

V is TRBV7-3 and J is TRBJ1-3; D gene ambiguous. V lost 0 bases to trimming and J lost 3 bases, with 9 bases between them. The CDR3 covers 15 residues. CDR1 is SGHTA and CDR2 is FQGTGA in the germline V gene. Written as DNA, the CDR3 is TGTGCCAGCAGCTTAACCGCAGCGGGTGGAAACACCATATATTTT. It is translated as CASSLTAAGGNTIYF.

This clone was found a few times. This chain connects TRBV7-3 to TRBJ2-5; D is perhaps TRBD1 or TRBD2 (5 bases each). Germline V gene lookup returns CDR1 SGHTA and CDR2 FQGTGA. The CDR3 sequence is 16 residues long. V was shortened by 2 bases and J by 5 bases, with 18 bases between the two germline ends. The CDR3 nucleotides are TGTGCCAGCAGCTTACGGGACGCCCGGTCGGGGGAGACCCAGTACTTC. This encodes CASSLRDARSGETQYF.

The rearrangement joins TRBV2 to TRBJ1-5, with unresolved D. This CDR3 has 13 amino acids. Germline V gene sequence: CDR1 SNHLY, CDR2 FYNNEI. The V end was cut by 8 bases, the J end by 5 bases, with 13 bases between. Written as DNA, the CDR3 is TGTGCCAGCTATTTAAGCCGTGATCAGCCCCAGCATTTT. Its protein is CASYLSRDQPQHF.

V and J are TRBV7-9 and TRBJ2-7; perhaps TRBD2 as D (7 bases). V was cut by 5 bases and J by 10 bases, with 24 bases left in between. CDR1 SEHNR and CDR2 FQNEAQ come from the germline V gene (reference sequence). This CDR3 region has 15 residues. The CDR3 coding sequence is TGTGCCAGCAGCCCTAGGGGAGCCGGCGGGGGACAACAGTACTTC. The encoded protein is CASSPRGAGGGQQYF.

This chain joins TRBV5-5 and TRBJ2-7, with 7 bases aligning to TRBD2. Germline V gene lookup returns CDR1 SGHKS and CDR2 YYEKEE (reference sequence). The CDR3 runs 15 residues. Trimming took 7 bases from V and 0 from J; bases not matched to a gene: 10. The CDR3 sequence is CASGPAGVSSYEQYF. In DNA form, the CDR3 reads TGTGCCAGCGGACCCGCGGGGGTAAGCTCCTACGAGCAGTACTTC.

Turning to this clone: One end of the junction varies from germline; a read error may be responsible. This chain connects TRBV9 to TRBJ2-1; 10 nucleotides align to TRBD2. The CDR3 is 14 residues long. CDR1 is SGDLS, CDR2 YYNGEE, per germline. The CDR3 sequence is CASSVADRAGGQLF. The CDR3 DNA reads TGTGCCAGCAGCGTAGCGGATCGAGCGGGGGGGCAGCTCTTC.

The genes are TRBV5-1 and TRBJ2-2, with a possible D match to TRBD1 (6 bases). Trimming stripped 2 bases from V and 1 base from J, with 12 bases between. This CDR3 has 16 residues. Germline-derived CDR1 and CDR2 are SGHRS and YFSETQ. This CDR3 reads CASSLTPRGNTGELFF. The CDR3 DNA reads TGCGCCAGCAGCTTAACGCCCAGGGGGAACACCGGGGAGCTGTTTTTT.

This CDR3 is CASSNRDRGRYEQYF. For the CDR3, the DNA is TGTGCCAGCAGTAATCGGGACAGGGGCCGCTACGAGCAGTACTTC. The gene calls are TRBV6-6 and TRBJ2-7; 10 bases match TRBD1. Trimming at V came to 5 bases and at J to 3 bases, leaving 7 bases not matched to a gene. The V gene's germline CDR1 is MNHNY and CDR2 SVGAGI (reference sequence). CDR3 length: 15 residues.

The genes are TRBV18 and TRBJ1-3; tentatively, D is TRBD1 (5 bases). Germline V lookup: CDR1 KGHSH, CDR2 LQKENI. Deletions cut 2 bases from V and 0 bases from J, with 11 bases between. The CDR3 runs to 16 residues. CDR3 residues: CASSPSPDSSGNTIYF. The DNA for the CDR3 is TGTGCCAGCTCACCATCACCCGACAGCTCTGGAAACACCATATATTTT.

The gene calls are TRBV6-5 and TRBJ2-3, with 10 bases identical to TRBD2. The V segment lost 3 bases and the J segment 2 bases; nucleotides outside the gene matches: 2. There are 15 residues in the CDR3. Germline CDR1 is MNHEY and CDR2 is SVGAGI. CDR3 sequence (DNA): TGTGCCAGCAGTTATCTAGCGGGGGACACAGATACGCAGTATTTT. This codes for CASSYLAGDTDTQYF.

The chain has TRBV5-1 and TRBJ2-5; 8 nucleotides match TRBD1. Germline V lookup: CDR1 SGHRS, CDR2 YFSETQ. J was trimmed by 5 bases and V by 0 bases; bases with no gene match: 6. The length of the CDR3 is 15 residues. The CDR3 DNA sequence: TGCGCCAGCAGCTTGGGAGGACAGGGCGGTGAGACCCAGTACTTC. Protein product: CASSLGGQGGETQYF.

V and J are TRBV7-9 and TRBJ2-3; 12 bases match TRBD2. V shed 7 bases and J 4 bases; nucleotides not matched to a gene: 6. Germline V gene data show CDR1 as SEHNR and CDR2 as FQNEAQ (reference sequence). This CDR3 has 15 residues. Written as DNA, the CDR3 is TGTGCCAGCACCCCAGGACTAGCGGGGCCAGATACGCAGTATTTT. This sequence encodes CASTPGLAGPDTQYF.

This clone is a singleton in its sample. The gene calls are TRBV7-9 and TRBJ1-4; no firm D call. V lost 5 bases and J 4 bases, leaving 17 bases between the germline ends. In germline, CDR1 is SEHNR, CDR2 FQNEAQ (reference sequence). This CDR3 contains 16 residues. CDR3 sequence: CASSPYGLRGNEKLFF. The DNA for the CDR3 is TGTGCCAGCAGCCCCTATGGACTGCGGGGTAATGAAAAACTGTTTTTT.

The DNA for the CDR3 is TGCAGCGTTGAGCCAGCAGGGGAGGGCTATGGCTACACCTTC. Its protein is CSVEPAGEGYGYTF. The rearrangement uses TRBV29-1 and TRBJ1-2, with D possibly being TRBD1 (6 bases). This CDR3 has 14 amino acids. V was trimmed by 3 bases and J by 4 bases, leaving 15 bases between them. Germline V gives CDR1 SQVTM, CDR2 ANQGSEA.

The chain joins TRBV19 to TRBJ1-6; D not resolved. V lost 2 bases, J lost 7 bases, and 6 bases lay in between. Germline assignment: CDR1 LNHDA and CDR2 SQIVND (reference sequence). This CDR3 has 13 residues. CDR3 loop: CASSIRENSPLHF. For the CDR3, the DNA is TGTGCCAGTAGTATACGGGAAAATTCACCCCTCCACTTT. The variable domain in full, completed from reference TRBV19 and TRBJ1-6, reads DGGITQSPKYLFRKEGQNVTLSCEQNLNHDAMYWYRQDPGQGLRLIYYSQIVNDFQKGDIAEGYSVSREKKESFPLTVTSAQKNPTAFYLCASSIRENSPLHFGNGTRLTVT.

CDR3 DNA sequence: TGTGCCAGCAGCCCGACACCTCCCCCCTACGAGCAGTACTTC. Encoded protein: CASSPTPPPYEQYF. The V and J genes are TRBV27 and TRBJ2-7; D ambiguous. This CDR3 is 14 amino acids long. The germline V gene has CDR1 MNHEY and CDR2 SMNVEV (reference sequence). The germline V and J ends were trimmed by 6 bases and 2 bases, with 14 bases remaining between them.

The genes are TRBV7-9 and TRBJ2-1; TRBD2 matches at 10 bases. The CDR3 loop spans 15 amino acids. Trimming at V came to 6 bases and at J to 2 bases, leaving 4 bases not matched to a gene. Germline loops: CDR1 SEHNR, CDR2 FQNEAQ (reference sequence). In nucleotides, the CDR3 is TGTGCCAGCAGATTCAGCGGGGGGGCCTACAATGAGCAGTTCTTC. Translating it yields CASRFSGGAYNEQFF.

V usage is TRBV10-3 and J usage is TRBJ2-7, with D possibly TRBD1 on 5 matching bases. CDR1 is ENHRY, CDR2 SYGVKD, per germline. The V and J ends lost 2 bases and 2 bases respectively, with 10 bases between them. The CDR3 has 14 residues. CDR3 DNA: TGTGCCATCAGTGAGGGGGTCAGGGCCTACGAGCAGTACTTC. Its translation is CAISEGVRAYEQYF.

The chain combines TRBV19 with TRBJ2-3, with D tentatively TRBD1 or TRBD2 (5 bases each). The CDR3 loop spans 14 amino acids. Trimming removed 4 bases at V and 4 bases at J, with 12 bases between. In germline, CDR1 is LNHDA, CDR2 SQIVND (reference sequence). This CDR3 reads CASSRDVLSDTQYF. The CDR3 DNA is TGTGCCAGTAGTAGGGACGTTCTCTCAGATACGCAGTATTTT.

The chain is built from TRBV5-1 and TRBJ1-4, with 7 positions matching TRBD1. V gave up 3 bases and J gave up 7 bases; unmatched junction bases: 3. This CDR3 region has 13 residues. CDR1 is SGHRS, CDR2 YFSETQ, per germline. CDR3 region: CASSSGGSEKLFF. The CDR3 nucleotides are TGCGCCAGCAGCTCAGGGGGGAGTGAAAAACTGTTTTTT. The full variable domain, completed using reference TRBV5-1 and TRBJ1-4, is KAGVTQTPRYLIKTRGQQVTLSCSPISGHRSVSWYQQTPGQGLQFLFEYFSETQRNKGNFPGRFSGRQFSNSRSEMNVSTLELGDSALYLCASSSGGSEKLFFGSGTQLSVL.

CDR3 region: CASSPLGRVQETQYF. The CDR3 nucleotides are TGTGCCAGCAGCCCCCTGGGACGGGTCCAAGAGACCCAGTACTTC. V gene TRBV11-3 combines with J gene TRBJ2-5, with D perhaps being TRBD1 or TRBD2 (5 bases each). The V and J ends lost 5 bases and 1 base respectively, with 14 bases between them. Germline V gene sequence: CDR1 SGHNT, CDR2 YENEEA. The CDR3 loop spans 15 amino acids.

The chain links TRBV29-1 to TRBJ1-1; tentative D call: TRBD1 (6 bases). CDR1 and CDR2 from the germline V gene are SQVTM and ANQGSEA. Trimming removed 1 base from V and 4 bases from J, with 13 bases in between. This CDR3 is 14 amino acids long. CDR3 nucleotides: TGCAGCGTTGAAGTTCGGACGGGGGCCACTGAAGCTTTCTTT. Its translation: CSVEVRTGATEAFF.

As to this clone: Other DNA sequences in this sample translate to the same CDR3. V and J are TRBV4-1 and TRBJ1-3, with no clear D. Trimming removed 1 base from V and 2 bases from J, with 0 bases in between. Per the germline V gene, CDR1 is MGHRA and CDR2 is YSYEKL. CDR3 size: 12 residues. The DNA for the CDR3 is TGCGCCAGCAGCCAAGCTGGAAACACCATATATTTT. Amino acids: CASSQAGNTIYF.

This chain joins TRBV12-3 or TRBV12-4 and TRBJ1-5; D may be TRBD1 (5 bases). V shed 6 bases and J shed 0 bases, with 6 bases lying between them. CDR3 size: 13 residues. In DNA form, the CDR3 reads TGTGCCAGCAGCGGACATAGCAATCAGCCCCAGCATTTT. It translates to CASSGHSNQPQHF.

This sequence joins TRBV5-1 and TRBJ2-5; D is tentatively TRBD1 or TRBD2 (7 bases each). Germline CDR1 SGHRS, CDR2 YFSETQ. V shed 0 bases and J shed 5 bases, with 14 bases lying between them. The CDR3 runs to 15 residues. CDR3 DNA sequence: TGCGCCAGCAGCTTGGCAGGGGGGGCCGGGGAGACCCAGTACTTC. Its protein is CASSLAGGAGETQYF.

This clone was recorded only once. The chain couples TRBV3-1 (or the pseudogene TRBV3-2) to TRBJ1-6; no firm D call. This CDR3 region has 13 residues. The germline gives CDR1 LGHDT, CDR2 YNNKEL (reference sequence). V lost 3 bases to trimming and J lost 7 bases, with 7 bases between them. This chain's CDR3 is CASSHSGNSPLHF. CDR3 in DNA: TGTGCCAGCAGCCATTCGGGGAATTCACCCCTCCACTTT.

CDR3 sequence (DNA): TGTGCCAGCAGCTTTAGACAGGGGAACTATGGCTACACCTTC. Encoded protein: CASSFRQGNYGYTF. The chain has TRBV7-2 and TRBJ1-2, with 8 nucleotides matching TRBD1. J gave up 2 bases and V 3 bases, and 2 bases lay outside the gene matches. CDR3 length equals 14 residues. Germline CDR1 is SGHTA and CDR2 is FQGNSA.

CDR3 protein: CASSSGPLYGYTF. CDR3 bases: TGTGCCAGCAGCTCGGGACCGCTCTATGGCTACACCTTC. The chain carries TRBV7-9 and TRBJ1-2, with a weak D call TRBD1 (5 bases). Between the trimmed V and J ends, which lost 4 bases and 4 bases, there was a span of 10 bases. The CDR3 length is 13 residues. Per the germline V gene, CDR1 is SEHNR and CDR2 is FQNEAQ (reference sequence).